Listed below are T cell receptor beta chains from one sample, sequenced in a study of blood T cell repertoires in COVID-19. TCRdb's copy holds only in-frame clones and misses some; the assay was immunoSEQ multiplex PCR. This repertoire shows about 250,000 clones, over 70% found once; its top ten account for around 30%. The sequenced sample was peripheral blood. These TCRs come from a man between 40 and 49 years old with acute or convalescent COVID-19. The CDR3 runs from the conserved cysteine through the conserved F or W. The D gene is left open where the match is weak. Clone size is given for some rows only: seen once, a few or many times, or a class if the clone is expanded.

cdr3_aa: CASKEIYGYTF
cdr3_nt: TGTGCCAGTAAGGAGATCTATGGCTACACCTTC
v_call: TRBV19
cdr3_length: 11
clone_size: .
j_call: TRBJ1-2
d_call: .

cdr3_aa: CASSLAGQRVEAFF
cdr3_nt: TGCGCCAGCAGCTTAGCGGGACAAAGGGTCGAAGCTTTCTTT
v_call: TRBV5-1
cdr3_length: 14
clone_size: .
j_call: TRBJ1-1
d_call: .

cdr3_aa: CASSRDRDEQFF
cdr3_nt: TGTGCCAGCAGCCGGGACAGGGATGAGCAGTTCTTC
v_call: TRBV6-6
cdr3_length: 12
clone_size: .
j_call: TRBJ2-1
d_call: TRBD1

cdr3_aa: CASSLDVVVGGNQPQHF
cdr3_nt: TGTGCCAGCAGCTTAGATGTGGTGGTCGGGGGCAATCAGCCCCAGCATTTT
v_call: TRBV11-2
cdr3_length: 17
clone_size: .
j_call: TRBJ1-5
d_call: .

cdr3_aa: CASRPGIAGRRGELFF
cdr3_nt: TGCGCCAGCAGGCCCGGGATAGCGGGAAGGAGAGGGGAGCTGTTTTTT
v_call: TRBV4-1
cdr3_length: 16
clone_size: few
j_call: TRBJ2-2
d_call: TRBD2

cdr3_aa: CASSPDRGSPQHF
cdr3_nt: TGTGCCAGCAGTCCTGACAGGGGATCGCCCCAGCATTTT
v_call: TRBV7-2
cdr3_length: 13
clone_size: .
j_call: TRBJ1-5
d_call: TRBD1

cdr3_aa: CASSLQGDQPQHF
cdr3_nt: TGTGCCAGCTCTCTACAGGGAGATCAGCCCCAGCATTTT
v_call: TRBV18
cdr3_length: 13
clone_size: .
j_call: TRBJ1-5
d_call: .

cdr3_aa: CASSLQGAGNTEAFF
cdr3_nt: TGCGCCAGCAGCTTGCAGGGGGCAGGAAACACTGAAGCTTTCTTT
v_call: TRBV5-1
cdr3_length: 15
clone_size: few
j_call: TRBJ1-1
d_call: TRBD1

cdr3_aa: CASSQKGGEGSPLHF
cdr3_nt: TGCGCCAGCAGCCAGAAGGGCGGAGAGGGTTCACCCCTCCACTTT
v_call: TRBV4-1
cdr3_length: 15
clone_size: many
j_call: TRBJ1-6
d_call: .

cdr3_aa: CASSTGRKLFF
cdr3_nt: TGTGCCAGCTCCACCGGGAGGAAACTGTTTTTT
v_call: TRBV28
cdr3_length: 11
clone_size: .
j_call: TRBJ1-4
d_call: .

cdr3_aa: CASRGLAGGPRETQYF
cdr3_nt: TGTGCCAGTAGGGGGCTAGCGGGAGGGCCGCGGGAGACCCAGTACTTC
v_call: TRBV19
cdr3_length: 16
clone_size: .
j_call: TRBJ2-5
d_call: TRBD2

cdr3_aa: CASSLSRGTEAFF
cdr3_nt: TGTGCCAGCAGCCTTAGCCGGGGCACTGAAGCTTTCTTT
v_call: TRBV14
cdr3_length: 13
clone_size: few
j_call: TRBJ1-1
d_call: .

cdr3_aa: CASSLLGTGGKETQYF
cdr3_nt: TGTGCCAGCAGCTTACTTGGGACAGGTGGGAAAGAGACCCAGTACTTC
v_call: TRBV7-2
cdr3_length: 16
clone_size: .
j_call: TRBJ2-5
d_call: TRBD1

cdr3_aa: CASSLEGADQPQHF
cdr3_nt: TGTGCCAGCAGCTTAGAGGGGGCCGATCAGCCCCAGCATTTT
v_call: TRBV7-9
cdr3_length: 14
clone_size: .
j_call: TRBJ1-5
d_call: TRBD1

cdr3_aa: CASKPGLEAHEQFF
cdr3_nt: TGTGCCAGCAAACCCGGACTAGAAGCCCATGAGCAGTTCTTC
v_call: TRBV6-4
cdr3_length: 14
clone_size: few
j_call: TRBJ2-1
d_call: TRBD2

cdr3_aa: CASSSGRLNSYNEQFF
cdr3_nt: TGTGCCAGCAGCTCGGGAAGACTGAACTCCTACAATGAGCAGTTCTTC
v_call: TRBV3-1/TRBV3-2
cdr3_length: 16
clone_size: .
j_call: TRBJ2-1
d_call: .

cdr3_aa: CASSYSAGQLNTQYF
cdr3_nt: TGTGCCAGCAGTTACTCGGCGGGTCAACTCAATACGCAGTATTTT
v_call: TRBV6-5
cdr3_length: 15
clone_size: .
j_call: TRBJ2-3
d_call: .

cdr3_aa: CASSIGPGQGPYNEQFF
cdr3_nt: TGTGCCAGTAGTATCGGCCCGGGACAGGGCCCCTACAATGAGCAGTTCTTC
v_call: TRBV19
cdr3_length: 17
clone_size: .
j_call: TRBJ2-1
d_call: TRBD1

cdr3_aa: CASSDGTSGSGANVLTF
cdr3_nt: TGTGCCAGCAGTGACGGGACTAGCGGCTCTGGGGCCAACGTCCTGACTTTC
v_call: TRBV6-4
cdr3_length: 17
clone_size: .
j_call: TRBJ2-6
d_call: TRBD2

cdr3_aa: CASSEATSDYQPQHF
cdr3_nt: TGTGCCAGCAGTGAAGCCACCAGCGATTATCAGCCCCAGCATTTT
v_call: TRBV2
cdr3_length: 15
clone_size: .
j_call: TRBJ1-5
d_call: .

cdr3_aa: CASSLDTGTSDYEQYF
cdr3_nt: TGTGCCAGCAGCTTAGACACCGGGACTAGCGACTACGAGCAGTACTTC
v_call: TRBV7-2
cdr3_length: 16
clone_size: .
j_call: TRBJ2-7
d_call: TRBD2

cdr3_aa: CASSLARSGISDTQYF
cdr3_nt: TGTGCCAGCAGCTTAGCGCGAAGCGGGATATCAGATACGCAGTATTTT
v_call: TRBV7-2
cdr3_length: 16
clone_size: few
j_call: TRBJ2-3
d_call: TRBD2

cdr3_aa: CASRSGTSSYEQYF
cdr3_nt: TGTGCCAGTAGGAGCGGGACCAGCTCCTACGAGCAGTACTTC
v_call: TRBV19
cdr3_length: 14
clone_size: .
j_call: TRBJ2-7
d_call: TRBD2

cdr3_aa: CASSTTSGSSYNEQFF
cdr3_nt: TGTGCCAGCAGCACCACTAGCGGGAGTTCCTACAATGAGCAGTTCTTC
v_call: TRBV3-1/TRBV3-2
cdr3_length: 16
clone_size: .
j_call: TRBJ2-1
d_call: TRBD2

cdr3_aa: CASSLGSGTEAFF
cdr3_nt: TGTGCCAGCAGCTTGGGTTCCGGGACTGAAGCTTTCTTT
v_call: TRBV7-2
cdr3_length: 13
clone_size: .
j_call: TRBJ1-1
d_call: .

cdr3_aa: CASTGMRGYTF
cdr3_nt: TGTGCCAGCACCGGGATGCGGGGCTACACCTTC
v_call: TRBV28
cdr3_length: 11
clone_size: .
j_call: TRBJ1-2
d_call: .

cdr3_aa: CASSLGGSNQPQHF
cdr3_nt: TGTGCCAGCAGTCTGGGGGGTAGCAATCAGCCCCAGCATTTT
v_call: TRBV2
cdr3_length: 14
clone_size: few
j_call: TRBJ1-5
d_call: .

cdr3_aa: CASSPQGRGISYNEQFF
cdr3_nt: TGTGCCAGCTCTCCACAGGGCAGGGGGATCTCCTACAATGAGCAGTTCTTC
v_call: TRBV18
cdr3_length: 17
clone_size: .
j_call: TRBJ2-1
d_call: TRBD1

cdr3_aa: CASSQYPGNIYEQYF
cdr3_nt: TGTGCCAGCAGCCAATACCCCGGTAATATCTACGAGCAGTACTTC
v_call: TRBV2
cdr3_length: 15
clone_size: few
j_call: TRBJ2-7
d_call: .

cdr3_aa: CASSLVAGGTYNEQFF
cdr3_nt: TGTGCCAGCAGCTTAGTAGCGGGAGGGACCTACAATGAGCAGTTCTTC
v_call: TRBV7-2
cdr3_length: 16
clone_size: .
j_call: TRBJ2-1
d_call: TRBD2

cdr3_aa: CASSLDTGTYEQYF
cdr3_nt: TGTGCCAGCTCCTTGGACACAGGAACCTACGAGCAGTACTTC
v_call: TRBV18
cdr3_length: 14
clone_size: .
j_call: TRBJ2-7
d_call: .

cdr3_aa: CASSSRLAGGTYEQYF
cdr3_nt: TGTGCCAGCAGTTCCAGACTAGCGGGAGGAACGTACGAGCAGTACTTC
v_call: TRBV6-2/TRBV6-3
cdr3_length: 16
clone_size: .
j_call: TRBJ2-7
d_call: TRBD2

cdr3_aa: CASRHRAANTEAFF
cdr3_nt: TGTGCCAGCAGACACAGGGCGGCGAACACTGAAGCTTTCTTT
v_call: TRBV6-6
cdr3_length: 14
clone_size: .
j_call: TRBJ1-1
d_call: .

cdr3_aa: CASSSGWVWGETYEQYF
cdr3_nt: TGTGCCAGCAGTTCAGGATGGGTTTGGGGGGAGACCTACGAGCAGTACTTC
v_call: TRBV6-2/TRBV6-3
cdr3_length: 17
clone_size: .
j_call: TRBJ2-7
d_call: .

cdr3_aa: CASSLDGFNQPQHF
cdr3_nt: TGTGCCAGTAGTCTCGACGGGTTCAATCAGCCCCAGCATTTT
v_call: TRBV19
cdr3_length: 14
clone_size: .
j_call: TRBJ1-5
d_call: .

cdr3_aa: CASSQDFSGNTIYF
cdr3_nt: TGTGCCAGCAGCCAAGACTTCTCTGGAAACACCATATATTTT
v_call: TRBV3-1/TRBV3-2
cdr3_length: 14
clone_size: .
j_call: TRBJ1-3
d_call: .

cdr3_aa: CASSLQDRVREQYF
cdr3_nt: TGTGCCAGCAGCTTACAAGACAGGGTCCGGGAGCAGTACTTC
v_call: TRBV7-2
cdr3_length: 14
clone_size: .
j_call: TRBJ2-7
d_call: TRBD1

cdr3_aa: CASSPGQLPTYEQYF
cdr3_nt: TGTGCCAGCTCACCGGGACAGCTACCTACCTACGAGCAGTACTTC
v_call: TRBV18
cdr3_length: 15
clone_size: .
j_call: TRBJ2-7
d_call: TRBD1

cdr3_aa: CASSNDRPLYEQYF
cdr3_nt: TGTGCCAGCAGCAACGACAGGCCTTTGTACGAGCAGTACTTC
v_call: TRBV6-5
cdr3_length: 14
clone_size: .
j_call: TRBJ2-7
d_call: .

cdr3_aa: CATRDTPMWETQYF
cdr3_nt: TGTGCCACCAGGGACACCCCAATGTGGGAGACCCAGTACTTC
v_call: TRBV28
cdr3_length: 14
clone_size: many
j_call: TRBJ2-5
d_call: .

cdr3_aa: CASSSGGGEGEKLFF
cdr3_nt: TGTGCCAGTAGTAGCGGTGGAGGGGAGGGTGAAAAACTGTTTTTT
v_call: TRBV19
cdr3_length: 15
clone_size: .
j_call: TRBJ1-4
d_call: .

cdr3_aa: CASSRGQAGNTIYF
cdr3_nt: TGCGCCAGCAGCAGGGGACAGGCTGGAAACACCATATATTTT
v_call: TRBV5-1
cdr3_length: 14
clone_size: .
j_call: TRBJ1-3
d_call: TRBD1

cdr3_aa: CASSIRQGDNEQFF
cdr3_nt: TGTGCCAGTAGTATAAGGCAGGGGGACAATGAGCAGTTCTTC
v_call: TRBV19
cdr3_length: 14
clone_size: .
j_call: TRBJ2-1
d_call: TRBD1

cdr3_aa: CASSEMVGAHETQYF
cdr3_nt: TGTGCCAGCAGTGAGATGGTAGGGGCCCATGAGACCCAGTACTTC
v_call: TRBV2
cdr3_length: 15
clone_size: .
j_call: TRBJ2-5
d_call: .

cdr3_aa: CASSLIERETPDTQYF
cdr3_nt: TGTGCCAGCAGTTTAATCGAGCGGGAGACCCCAGATACGCAGTATTTT
v_call: TRBV28
cdr3_length: 16
clone_size: few
j_call: TRBJ2-3
d_call: TRBD2

cdr3_aa: CAYGQGSYGYTF
cdr3_nt: TGTGCCTATGGACAGGGGAGCTATGGCTACACCTTC
v_call: TRBV30
cdr3_length: 12
clone_size: .
j_call: TRBJ1-2
d_call: TRBD1

cdr3_aa: CASSQIERGTEAFF
cdr3_nt: TGTGCCAGCAGCCAAATCGAGCGGGGCACTGAAGCTTTCTTT
v_call: TRBV3-1/TRBV3-2
cdr3_length: 14
clone_size: .
j_call: TRBJ1-1
d_call: .

cdr3_aa: CASSLPTVNTEAFF
cdr3_nt: TGTGCCAGCAGCTTGCCCACGGTGAACACTGAAGCTTTCTTT
v_call: TRBV5-4
cdr3_length: 14
clone_size: .
j_call: TRBJ1-1
d_call: .

cdr3_aa: CASSPGSGGPSSGNTIYF
cdr3_nt: TGCGCCAGCAGCCCCGGATCGGGGGGGCCGAGCTCTGGAAACACCATATATTTT
v_call: TRBV5-1
cdr3_length: 18
clone_size: .
j_call: TRBJ1-3
d_call: .

cdr3_aa: CASSSGGGGAYNEQFF
cdr3_nt: TGTGCCAGCAGCTCCGGGGGCGGGGGAGCCTACAATGAGCAGTTCTTC
v_call: TRBV7-9
cdr3_length: 16
clone_size: .
j_call: TRBJ2-1
d_call: .